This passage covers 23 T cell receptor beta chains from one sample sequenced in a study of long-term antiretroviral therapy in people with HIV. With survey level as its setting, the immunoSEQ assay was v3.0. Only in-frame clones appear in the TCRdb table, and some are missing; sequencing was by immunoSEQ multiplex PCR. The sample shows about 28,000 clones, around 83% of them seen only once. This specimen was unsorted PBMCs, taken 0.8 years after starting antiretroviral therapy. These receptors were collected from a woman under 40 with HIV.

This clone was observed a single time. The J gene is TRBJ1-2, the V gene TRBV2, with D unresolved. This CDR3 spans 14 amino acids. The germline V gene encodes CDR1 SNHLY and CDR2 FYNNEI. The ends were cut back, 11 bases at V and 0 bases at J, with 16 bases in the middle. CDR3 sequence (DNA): TGTGCCGGAAGGACTTACCAAACTAACTATGGCTACACCTTC. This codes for CAGRTYQTNYGYTF.

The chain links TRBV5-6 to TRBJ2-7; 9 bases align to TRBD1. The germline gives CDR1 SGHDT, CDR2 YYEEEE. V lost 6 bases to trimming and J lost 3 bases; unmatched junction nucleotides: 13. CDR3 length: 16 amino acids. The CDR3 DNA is TGTGCCAGCACCAAATACCGGGACAGGGCCTTCTACGAGCAGTACGTC. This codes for CASTKYRDRAFYEQYV.

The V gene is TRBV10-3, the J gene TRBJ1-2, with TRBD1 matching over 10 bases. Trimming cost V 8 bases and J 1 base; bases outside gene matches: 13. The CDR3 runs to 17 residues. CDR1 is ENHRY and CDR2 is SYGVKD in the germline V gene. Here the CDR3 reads CAIRSDRGPSLNYGYTF. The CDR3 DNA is TGTGCCATCCGTTCCGACAGGGGGCCTTCCCTTAACTATGGCTACACCTTC.

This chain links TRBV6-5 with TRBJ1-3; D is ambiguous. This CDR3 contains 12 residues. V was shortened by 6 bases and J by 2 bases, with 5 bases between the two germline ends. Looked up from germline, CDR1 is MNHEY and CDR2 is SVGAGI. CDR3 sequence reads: CASRAAGNTIYF. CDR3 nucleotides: TGTGCCAGCAGGGCAGCTGGAAACACCATATATTTT.

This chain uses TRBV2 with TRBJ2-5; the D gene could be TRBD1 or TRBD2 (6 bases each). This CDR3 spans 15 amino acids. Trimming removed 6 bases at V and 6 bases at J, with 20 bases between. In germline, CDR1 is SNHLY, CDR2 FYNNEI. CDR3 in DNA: TGTGCCAGCAGCGACTGGGGGGCGCGGATTCAGACCCAGTACTTC. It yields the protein CASSDWGARIQTQYF.

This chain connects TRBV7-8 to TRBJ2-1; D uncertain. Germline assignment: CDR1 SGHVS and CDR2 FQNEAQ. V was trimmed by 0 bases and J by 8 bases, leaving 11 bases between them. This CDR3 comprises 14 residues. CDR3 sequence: CASSLASSPHEQFF. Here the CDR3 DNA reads TGTGCCAGCAGCTTAGCGAGTAGCCCCCATGAGCAGTTCTTC.

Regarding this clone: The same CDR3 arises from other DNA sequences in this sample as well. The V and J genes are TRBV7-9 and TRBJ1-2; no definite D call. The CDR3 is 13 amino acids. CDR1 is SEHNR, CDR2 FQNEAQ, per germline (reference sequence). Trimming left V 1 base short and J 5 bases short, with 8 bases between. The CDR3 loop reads CASSLGGVYGYTF. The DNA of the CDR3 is TGTGCCAGCAGCTTAGGAGGAGTTTATGGCTACACCTTC.

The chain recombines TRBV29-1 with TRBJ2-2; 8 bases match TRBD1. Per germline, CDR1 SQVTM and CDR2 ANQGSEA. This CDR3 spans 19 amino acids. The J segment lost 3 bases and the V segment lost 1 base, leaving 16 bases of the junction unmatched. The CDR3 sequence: CSVEGPRKQGESYTGELFF. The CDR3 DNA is TGCAGCGTTGAAGGCCCGAGGAAACAGGGGGAGTCCTACACCGGGGAGCTGTTTTTT.

The CDR3 DNA sequence: TGTGCCAGCAGTCTCCTAGGGGGCAATCAGCCCCAGCATTTT. Amino acids: CASSLLGGNQPQHF. The rearrangement uses TRBV27 and TRBJ1-5, with D maybe TRBD1 (5 bases). The CDR3 covers 14 residues. Looked up from germline, CDR1 is MNHEY and CDR2 is SMNVEV (reference sequence). The V gene lost 5 bases and the J gene lost 2 bases, with 10 bases spanning the gap.

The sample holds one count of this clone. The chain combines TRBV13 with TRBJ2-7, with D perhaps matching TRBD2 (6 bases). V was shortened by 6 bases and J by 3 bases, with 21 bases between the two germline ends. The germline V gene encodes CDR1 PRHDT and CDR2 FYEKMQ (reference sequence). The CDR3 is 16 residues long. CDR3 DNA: TGTGCCAGCAGATCCCGGACCGGGACTCCCCGCTACGAGCAGTACTTC. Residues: CASRSRTGTPRYEQYF.

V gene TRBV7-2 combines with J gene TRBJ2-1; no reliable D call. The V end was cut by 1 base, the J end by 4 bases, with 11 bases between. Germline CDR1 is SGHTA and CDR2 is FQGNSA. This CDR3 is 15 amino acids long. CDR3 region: CASSLDTYEYNEQFF. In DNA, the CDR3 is TGTGCCAGCAGCTTAGACACCTACGAATACAATGAGCAGTTCTTC.

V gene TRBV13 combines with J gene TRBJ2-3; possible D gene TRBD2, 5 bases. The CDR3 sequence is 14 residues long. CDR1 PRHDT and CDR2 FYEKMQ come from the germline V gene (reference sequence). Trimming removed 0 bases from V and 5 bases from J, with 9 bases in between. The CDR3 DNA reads TGTGCCAGCAGCTTAGGACGGGCGGGAGATACGCAGTATTTT. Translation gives CASSLGRAGDTQYF.

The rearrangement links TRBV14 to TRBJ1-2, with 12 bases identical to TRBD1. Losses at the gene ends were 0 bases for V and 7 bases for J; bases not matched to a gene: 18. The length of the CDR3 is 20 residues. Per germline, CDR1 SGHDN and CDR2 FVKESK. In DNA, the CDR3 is TGTGCCAGCAGCCAAGACCGGAGGGACAGGGGGCAAACTACCACACTTGGCTACACCTTC. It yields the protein CASSQDRRDRGQTTTLGYTF.

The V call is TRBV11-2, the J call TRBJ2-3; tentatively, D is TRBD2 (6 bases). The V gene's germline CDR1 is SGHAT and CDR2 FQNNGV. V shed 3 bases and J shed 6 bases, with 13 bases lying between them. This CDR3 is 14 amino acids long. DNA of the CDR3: TGTGCCAGCAGCTTTGGGGAGGCTTGGGATACGCAGTATTTT. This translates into CASSFGEAWDTQYF.

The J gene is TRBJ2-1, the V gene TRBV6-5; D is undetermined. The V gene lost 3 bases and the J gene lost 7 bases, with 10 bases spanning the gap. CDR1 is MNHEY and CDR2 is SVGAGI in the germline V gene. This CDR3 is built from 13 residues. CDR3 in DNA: TGTGCCAGCAGTTATGTGAGTACTAATGAGCAGTTCTTC. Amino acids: CASSYVSTNEQFF.

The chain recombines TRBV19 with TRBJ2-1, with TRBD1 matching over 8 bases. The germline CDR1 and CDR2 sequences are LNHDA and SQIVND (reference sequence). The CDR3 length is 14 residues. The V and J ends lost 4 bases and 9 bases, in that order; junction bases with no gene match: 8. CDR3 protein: CASSRGQGLGEQFF. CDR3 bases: TGTGCCAGTAGTAGAGGACAGGGTTTGGGTGAGCAGTTCTTC.

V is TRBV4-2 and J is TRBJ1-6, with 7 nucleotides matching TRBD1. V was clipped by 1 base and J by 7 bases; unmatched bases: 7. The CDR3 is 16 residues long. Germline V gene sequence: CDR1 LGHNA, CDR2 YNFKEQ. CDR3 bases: TGTGCCAGCAGCCAAGTCCTAGGACAGGCCAATTCACCCCTCCACTTT. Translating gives CASSQVLGQANSPLHF.

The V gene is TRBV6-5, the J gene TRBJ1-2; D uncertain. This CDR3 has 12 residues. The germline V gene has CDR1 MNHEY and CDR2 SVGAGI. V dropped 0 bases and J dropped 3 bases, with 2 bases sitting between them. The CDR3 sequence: CASSYSDYGYTF. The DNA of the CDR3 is TGTGCCAGCAGTTACTCGGACTATGGCTACACCTTC.

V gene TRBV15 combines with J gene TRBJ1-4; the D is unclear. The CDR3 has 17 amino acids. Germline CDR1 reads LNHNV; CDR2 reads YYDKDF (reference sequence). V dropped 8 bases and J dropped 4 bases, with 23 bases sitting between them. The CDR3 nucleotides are TGTGCCACCTCCCCGTCAGTCGTCGGCCGCCTTAATGAAAAACTGTTTTTT. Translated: CATSPSVVGRLNEKLFF.

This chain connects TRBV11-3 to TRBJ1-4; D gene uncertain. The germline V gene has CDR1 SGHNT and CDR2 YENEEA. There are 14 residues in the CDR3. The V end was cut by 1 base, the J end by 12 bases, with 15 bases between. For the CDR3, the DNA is TGTGCCAGCAGCTTAGTTCTAACATGGGGAGAACTGTTTTTT. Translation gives CASSLVLTWGELFF.

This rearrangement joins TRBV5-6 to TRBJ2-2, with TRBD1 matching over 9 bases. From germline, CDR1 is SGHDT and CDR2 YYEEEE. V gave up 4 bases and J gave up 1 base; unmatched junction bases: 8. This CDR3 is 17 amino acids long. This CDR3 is CASSPLLGQGNTGELFF. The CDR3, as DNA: TGTGCCAGCAGCCCGCTACTGGGACAGGGGAACACCGGGGAGCTGTTTTTT.

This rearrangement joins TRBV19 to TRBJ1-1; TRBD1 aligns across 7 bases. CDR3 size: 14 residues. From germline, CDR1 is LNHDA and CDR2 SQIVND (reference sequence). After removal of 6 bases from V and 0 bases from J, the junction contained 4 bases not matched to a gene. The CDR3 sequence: CASRGQLMNTEAFF. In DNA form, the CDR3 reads TGTGCCAGTAGGGGACAGCTGATGAACACTGAAGCTTTCTTT.

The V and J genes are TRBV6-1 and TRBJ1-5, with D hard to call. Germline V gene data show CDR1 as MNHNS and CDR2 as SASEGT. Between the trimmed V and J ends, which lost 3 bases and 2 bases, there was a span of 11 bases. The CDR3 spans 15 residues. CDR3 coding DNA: TGTGCCAGCAGTGACCAAGGTTACGGCAATCAGCCCCAGCATTTT. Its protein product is CASSDQGYGNQPQHF.